Listed below are T cell receptor beta chains from one sample, sequenced in a study of memory CD4+ T cells and cytomegalovirus serostatus. Assay: immunoSEQ multiplex PCR; the TCRdb copy retains only in-frame clones and omits some. The table lists about 41,000 clones, roughly four fifths of them singletons. The sample consisted of memory CD4+ T cells from blood. The origin of the receptors is an adult in good health and CMV-seronegative. The CDR3 runs from the conserved cysteine through the conserved F or W. The order of the fields is CDR3 protein, V gene, clone size, J gene. For some rows the clone size is stated as once, few or many, or as a class when expanded; others skip it.

CDR3aa: CAISDLSTEAFF
v_gene: TRBV10-3
abundance: NA
j_gene: TRBJ1-1

CDR3aa: CASSLIGRADEAFF
v_gene: TRBV7-9
abundance: NA
j_gene: TRBJ1-1

CDR3aa: CASSSRGGGEKLFF
v_gene: TRBV5-1
abundance: NA
j_gene: TRBJ1-4

CDR3aa: CASSTPGTGGLETQYF
v_gene: TRBV7-2
abundance: NA
j_gene: TRBJ2-5

CDR3aa: CASSATQSGETQYF
v_gene: TRBV5-6
abundance: NA
j_gene: TRBJ2-5

CDR3aa: CASRQAANANTGELFF
v_gene: TRBV5-1
abundance: NA
j_gene: TRBJ2-2

CDR3aa: CASSPGTGRGNEQFF
v_gene: TRBV5-6
abundance: once
j_gene: TRBJ2-1

CDR3aa: CASNRDYNYGYTF
v_gene: TRBV2
abundance: NA
j_gene: TRBJ1-2

CDR3aa: CAWSRGSPTGELFF
v_gene: TRBV30
abundance: NA
j_gene: TRBJ2-2

CDR3aa: CASSSSQGREQFF
v_gene: TRBV7-2
abundance: NA
j_gene: TRBJ2-1

CDR3aa: CASSLKSETQYF
v_gene: TRBV5-4
abundance: NA
j_gene: TRBJ2-5

CDR3aa: CASSSADRVGLYEQYF
v_gene: TRBV27
abundance: NA
j_gene: TRBJ2-7

CDR3aa: CASSPGRENTEAFF
v_gene: TRBV5-4
abundance: NA
j_gene: TRBJ1-1

CDR3aa: CASSPGGMVGVSYEQYF
v_gene: TRBV28
abundance: NA
j_gene: TRBJ2-7

CDR3aa: CSVEDQPNEQFF
v_gene: TRBV29-1
abundance: NA
j_gene: TRBJ2-1

CDR3aa: CASSQETGGYGYTF
v_gene: TRBV14
abundance: NA
j_gene: TRBJ1-2

CDR3aa: CSALPDSSTEAFF
v_gene: TRBV29-1
abundance: few
j_gene: TRBJ1-1

CDR3aa: CASSLQGNTGELFF
v_gene: TRBV9
abundance: NA
j_gene: TRBJ2-2

CDR3aa: CASSTQTSTGHNEQFF
v_gene: TRBV5-1
abundance: few
j_gene: TRBJ2-1

CDR3aa: CASSSGLAGETQYF
v_gene: TRBV9
abundance: NA
j_gene: TRBJ2-5

CDR3aa: CASSRRRGYTEAFF
v_gene: TRBV7-2
abundance: NA
j_gene: TRBJ1-1

CDR3aa: CASSQGQGPSEAFF
v_gene: TRBV4-1
abundance: NA
j_gene: TRBJ1-1

CDR3aa: CASSEYEASGSHEQYF
v_gene: TRBV25-1
abundance: NA
j_gene: TRBJ2-7

CDR3aa: CASSPIRTNTEAFF
v_gene: TRBV7-9
abundance: few
j_gene: TRBJ1-1

CDR3aa: CASSLDGTGATYEQYF
v_gene: TRBV7-2
abundance: NA
j_gene: TRBJ2-7

CDR3aa: CSVDSGTNSYNEQFF
v_gene: TRBV29-1
abundance: NA
j_gene: TRBJ2-1

CDR3aa: CASTSSDYGYTF
v_gene: TRBV28
abundance: NA
j_gene: TRBJ1-2

CDR3aa: CASSLAIGHTGELFF
v_gene: TRBV7-9
abundance: NA
j_gene: TRBJ2-2

CDR3aa: CASSLRPPEQETQYF
v_gene: TRBV7-2
abundance: NA
j_gene: TRBJ2-5

CDR3aa: CASSKVRGMDYEQYF
v_gene: TRBV21-1
abundance: NA
j_gene: TRBJ2-7

CDR3aa: CASRKEGLDEQYF
v_gene: TRBV2
abundance: NA
j_gene: TRBJ2-7

CDR3aa: CASSRGYEQYF
v_gene: TRBV14
abundance: NA
j_gene: TRBJ2-7

CDR3aa: CSAPRRGGTYNEQFF
v_gene: TRBV29-1
abundance: NA
j_gene: TRBJ2-1

CDR3aa: CATSRDIGPRAEAFF
v_gene: TRBV15
abundance: NA
j_gene: TRBJ1-1